One and the same sample provided the 4 T cell receptor beta chains below, sequenced in a study of cytomegalovirus exposure and HLA in healthy donors (dated by TCRdb to 2016 to 2017). Library construction relied on the immunoSEQ multiplex PCR assay. A mixture of 60 forward primers for TCR Vbeta segments and 13 reverse primers for TCR Jbeta segments was used in the multiplex PCR. TCRdb limited this immuneACCESS table to in-frame rearrangements with V and J called. A share of clones is missing; checked studies link under half to unresolved V genes, and the rest is unexplained. In this sample's table one finds around 100,000 clones. Clones ranked in the top ten supply approximately 6.8% of the sample. The sample taken for sequencing was PBMCs. These receptors came from a middle-aged man in good health and CMV-seropositive.

The CDR3 sequence is CASSAGQKDNQPQHF. CDR3 in DNA: TGTGCCAGCAGTGCGGGACAGAAAGATAATCAGCCCCAGCATTTT. This chain joins TRBV6-1 and TRBJ1-5; 7 bases agree with TRBD1. The CDR3 has 15 residues. Per the germline V gene, CDR1 is MNHNS and CDR2 is SASEGT. J gave up 4 bases and V 4 bases, and 7 bases lay outside the gene matches.

J is TRBJ2-3 and V is TRBV27, with D unresolved. With 1 base removed from V and 0 bases from J, the gap between germline ends came to 8 bases. Germline values: CDR1 MNHEY, CDR2 SMNVEV (reference sequence). This CDR3 contains 15 residues. CDR3 sequence: CASSLFPSSTDTQYF. The CDR3 nucleotides read TGTGCCAGCAGTTTATTTCCGTCTAGCACAGATACGCAGTATTTT.

The rearrangement links TRBV5-1 to TRBJ2-7; 10 nucleotides match TRBD1. The CDR3 spans 15 residues. The germline gives CDR1 SGHRS, CDR2 YFSETQ. J gave up 3 bases and V 6 bases, and 9 bases lay outside the gene matches. CDR3 coding DNA: TGCGCCAGCAACCCCCTAGGGGACAGGGGCTACGAGCAGTACTTC. Encoded protein: CASNPLGDRGYEQYF.

The gene calls are TRBV18 and TRBJ1-3; 8 bases line up with TRBD1. The CDR3 covers 16 residues. Germline V CDR1 and CDR2: KGHSH, LQKENI. V trimming: 2 bases; J trimming: 4 bases; junction bases outside the gene matches: 7. In DNA form, the CDR3 reads TGTGCCAGCTCACCAGACAGGGGTGTTGCGGGAAACACCATATATTTT. This sequence encodes CASSPDRGVAGNTIYF.